This TCR beta chain came from a study of beta chain features in type 1 diabetes. TCRB transcripts that were expressed got sequenced, as all of the isolated RNA had been reverse transcribed. The protocol was immunoSEQ multiplex PCR, while the TCRdb copy is restricted to in-frame clones and leaves out a portion. The sample has under 950,000 clones; 15% to 20% are singletons. CDR1 is SEHNR, CDR2 FQNEAQ, per germline (reference sequence). The CDR3 covers 14 residues. With 1 base removed from V and 2 bases from J, the gap between germline ends came to 6 bases. Study conclusions and caveats: Whether TCRB rearrangement is influenced by HLA type was left unresolved in this analysis.

This clone was picked up a small number of times. The antigen remains unidentified. The J gene is TRBJ1-5, the V gene TRBV7-9, with D perhaps TRBD1 (5 bases). The receptor comes from a woman younger than 30 in good health. Sequencing was performed on naive CD4+ T cells from blood. CDR3 loop: CASSLEGGNQPQHF. The CDR3 DNA reads as TGTGCCAGCAGCTTAGAAGGGGGCAATCAGCCCCAGCATTTT.